The 10 T cell receptor beta chains reported below all come from one sample, sequenced in a study of T cell repertoires in cytomegalovirus infection. Their antigens remain unidentified. TCRdb redid the calling of the reads with MiXCR, one entry per CDR3 protein. The sample holds about 63,000 distinct CDR3 sequences, over 20% seen once. The sample consisted of CD8+ T cells from cultured PBMCs, taken from culture after CMV antigen stimulation. These receptors were obtained from a human donor in good health (CMV status not recorded). Some clones in this sample may be carry-over from other donors' samples.

This clonotype was recorded a few times. The chain couples TRBV7-9 to TRBJ2-5; D is ambiguous. This CDR3 has 16 amino acids. The V end was cut by 1 base, the J end by 5 bases, with 17 bases between. Germline-derived CDR1 and CDR2 are SEHNR and FQNEAQ (reference sequence). The DNA of the CDR3 is TGTGCCAGCAGCTTAGTCCGGCAGGTTATCTGGGAGACCCAGTACTTC. Its protein product is CASSLVRQVIWETQYF.

This clonotype was found once. The V and J genes are TRBV27 and TRBJ1-2; tentatively, D is TRBD1 (5 bases). Per the germline V gene, CDR1 is MNHEY and CDR2 is SMNVEV (reference sequence). The CDR3 is made up of 14 amino acids. V lost 8 bases to trimming and J lost 4 bases, with 17 bases between them. The CDR3 sequence: CASAKAGGFYGYTF. The CDR3 DNA sequence: TGTGCCAGCGCTAAAGCGGGGGGATTCTATGGCTACACCTTC.

The J gene is TRBJ1-4, the V gene TRBV28; a weak D match, TRBD1 (5 bases). The germline CDR1 and CDR2 sequences are MDHEN and SYDVKM. Trimming shortened V by 3 bases and J by 6 bases, and 8 bases separated the two germline ends. CDR3 length: 13 amino acids. CDR3 nucleotide sequence: TGTGCCAGCAGTTTGACAGCCGATGAAAAACTGTTTTTT. It is translated as CASSLTADEKLFF. Filled out from reference TRBV28 and TRBJ1-4, the complete variable domain reads DVKVTQSSRYLVKRTGEKVFLECVQDMDHENMFWYRQDPGLGLRLIYFSYDVKMKEKGDIPEGYSVSREKKERFSLILESASTNQTSMYLCASSLTADEKLFFGSGTQLSVL.

There are a few counts of this clonotype. The chain couples TRBV4-3 to TRBJ1-6, with 8 bases that match TRBD1. There are 16 residues in the CDR3. The germline CDR1 and CDR2 sequences are LGHNA and YSLEER. V trimming: 4 bases; J trimming: 7 bases; junction bases outside the gene matches: 9. The CDR3 is CASSLRPGQGNSPLHF. The CDR3 coding sequence is TGCGCCAGCAGCCTTCGACCCGGACAGGGCAATTCACCCCTCCACTTT.

This clonotype was counted between two and nine times. V usage is TRBV7-2 and J usage is TRBJ2-7, with 11 bases identical to TRBD1. With V trimmed by 5 bases and J by 4 bases, 7 bases remained unmatched. The CDR3 contains 15 residues. Germline V CDR1 and CDR2: SGHTA, FQGNSA. The CDR3 loop reads CASSRGGTGGYEQYF. The CDR3 DNA reads TGTGCCAGCAGCCGGGGGGGGACAGGGGGATACGAGCAGTACTTC. The whole variable domain, filled in from reference TRBV7-2 and TRBJ2-7, reads GAGVSQSPSNKVTEKGKDVELRCDPISGHTALYWYRQSLGQGLEFLIYFQGNSAPDKSGLPSDRFSAERTGGSVSTLTIQRTQQEDSAVYLCASSRGGTGGYEQYFGPGTRLTVT.

Only a few counts were recorded for this clonotype. The V call is TRBV7-2, the J call TRBJ2-7; no firm D call. The CDR3 has 14 residues. Trimming took off 3 bases at V and 3 bases at J, with 12 bases between the two ends. From germline, CDR1 is SGHTA and CDR2 FQGNSA. The CDR3 loop is CASSFDVGNYEQYF. DNA of the CDR3: TGTGCCAGCAGCTTCGACGTAGGAAACTACGAGCAGTACTTC.

This clonotype was observed a handful of times. The chain recombines TRBV7-9 with TRBJ2-7, with D maybe TRBD1 (5 bases). V was cut by 1 base and J by 4 bases, with 11 bases left in between. The germline CDR1 and CDR2 sequences are SEHNR and FQNEAQ (reference sequence). This CDR3 comprises 14 residues. This chain's CDR3 is CASSLGRVPYEQYF. CDR3 bases: TGTGCCAGCAGCTTAGGCAGGGTTCCGTACGAGCAGTACTTC. Based on the CDR3 plus reference TRBV7-9 and TRBJ2-7, the full variable domain is DTGVSQNPRHKITKRGQNVTFRCDPISEHNRLYWYRQTLGQGPEFLTYFQNEAQLEKSRLLSDRFSAERPKGSFSTLEIQRTEQGDSAMYLCASSLGRVPYEQYFGPGTRLTVT.

This clonotype was observed many times. The V gene is TRBV7-6, the J gene TRBJ1-1; tentative D call: TRBD1 (6 bases). CDR1 and CDR2 (germline): SGHVS, FNYEAQ. The CDR3 consists of 15 residues. V was trimmed by 5 bases and J by 2 bases, leaving 15 bases between them. The DNA for the CDR3 is TGTGCCAGCAGCCTAAGCCAGGGGCCCAACACTGAAGCTTTCTTT. Amino acids: CASSLSQGPNTEAFF.

This clonotype occurred a few times. This chain links TRBV12-3 or TRBV12-4 with TRBJ2-7; 8 bases map to TRBD1. The CDR3 length is 15 residues. V was pared by 6 bases and J by 5 bases, with 12 bases of the junction left unmatched. The DNA for the CDR3 is TGTGCCAGCAGCCCGGTGGACAGGGTAGGTCACGAGCAGTACTTC. Translated: CASSPVDRVGHEQYF.

This clonotype was seen a handful of times. The chain joins TRBV4-3 to TRBJ2-7; the D is unclear. The ends were cut back, 1 base at V and 1 base at J, with 8 bases in the middle. This CDR3 is built from 14 residues. Per germline, CDR1 LGHNA and CDR2 YSLEER. As DNA, the CDR3 is TGCGCCAGCAGCCAAGTAGACCTATCCTACGAGCAGTACTTC. It yields the protein CASSQVDLSYEQYF.